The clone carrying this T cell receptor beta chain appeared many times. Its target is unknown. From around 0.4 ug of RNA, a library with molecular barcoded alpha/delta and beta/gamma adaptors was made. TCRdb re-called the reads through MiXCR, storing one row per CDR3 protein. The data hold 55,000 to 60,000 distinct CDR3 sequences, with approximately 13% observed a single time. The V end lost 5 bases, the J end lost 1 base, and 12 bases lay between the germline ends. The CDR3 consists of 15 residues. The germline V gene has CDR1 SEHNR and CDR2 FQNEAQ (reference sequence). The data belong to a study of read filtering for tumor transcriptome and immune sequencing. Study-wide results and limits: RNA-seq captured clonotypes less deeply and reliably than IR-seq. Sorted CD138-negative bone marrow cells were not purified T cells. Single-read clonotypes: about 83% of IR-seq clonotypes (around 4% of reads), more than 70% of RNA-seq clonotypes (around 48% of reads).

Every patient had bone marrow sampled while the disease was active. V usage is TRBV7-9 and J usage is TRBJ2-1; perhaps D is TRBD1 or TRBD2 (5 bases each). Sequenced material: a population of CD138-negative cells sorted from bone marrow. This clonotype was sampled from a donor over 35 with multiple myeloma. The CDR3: CASSPRGNSYNEQFF. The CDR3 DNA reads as TGTGCCAGCAGCCCCCGGGGCAATTCCTACAATGAGCAGTTCTTC.